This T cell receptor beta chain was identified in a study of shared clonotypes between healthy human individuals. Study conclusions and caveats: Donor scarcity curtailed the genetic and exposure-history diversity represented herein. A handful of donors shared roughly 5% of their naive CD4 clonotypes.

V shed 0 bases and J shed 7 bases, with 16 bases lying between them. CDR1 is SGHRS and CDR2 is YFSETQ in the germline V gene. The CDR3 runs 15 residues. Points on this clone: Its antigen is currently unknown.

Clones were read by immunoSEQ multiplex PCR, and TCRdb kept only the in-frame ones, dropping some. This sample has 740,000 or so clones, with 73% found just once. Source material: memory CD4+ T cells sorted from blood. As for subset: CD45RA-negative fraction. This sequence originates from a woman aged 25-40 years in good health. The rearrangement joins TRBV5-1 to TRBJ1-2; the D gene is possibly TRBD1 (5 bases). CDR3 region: CASSLGAGSTGGYTF. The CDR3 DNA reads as TGCGCCAGCAGCTTGGGGGCAGGGTCAACTGGTGGCTACACCTTC.